Listed here are 9 T cell receptor beta chains from one sample, sequenced in a study of blood T cell repertoires in COVID-19. Clones were read by immunoSEQ multiplex PCR, and TCRdb kept only the in-frame ones, dropping some. Of approximately 160,000 clones in the sample, 80% to 85% are singletons; the top ten hold roughly an eighth. Material for sequencing was peripheral blood. Receptors were obtained from a man aged 18 to 29 with active or convalescent COVID-19.

In this sample, this clone turned up a few times. The genes are TRBV5-4 and TRBJ1-2; D is undetermined. Germline V gene lookup returns CDR1 SGHNT and CDR2 YYREEE (reference sequence). This CDR3 comprises 13 residues. V was pared by 0 bases and J by 6 bases, with 9 bases between. CDR3 DNA sequence: TGTGCCAGCAGCTTGGTTCAGGAGGATGGCTACACCTTC. Translation: CASSLVQEDGYTF.

The rearrangement joins TRBV7-9 to TRBJ1-1; 8 bases line up with TRBD1. V lost 6 bases to trimming and J lost 8 bases; unmatched junction nucleotides: 8. Germline V gene lookup returns CDR1 SEHNR and CDR2 FQNEAQ (reference sequence). This CDR3 contains 13 residues. In DNA, the CDR3 is TGTGCCAGCAGGCCAACCGGGACAGGAGAAGCTTTCTTT. Protein sequence: CASRPTGTGEAFF.

The chain employs TRBV19 and TRBJ1-1, with D tentatively TRBD1 (6 bases). CDR1 LNHDA and CDR2 SQIVND come from the germline V gene (reference sequence). The length of the CDR3 is 16 residues. The V end was cut by 2 bases, the J end by 7 bases, with 20 bases between. CDR3 nucleotides: TGTGCCAGTAGTATACAGGCCGGGGGCGGGAGCCATGAAGCTTTCTTT. It is translated as CASSIQAGGGSHEAFF.

Remarks on this clone: This sample includes further DNA sequences coding for the same CDR3. The chain carries TRBV4-2 and TRBJ1-1, with D hard to call. The CDR3 has 14 amino acids. Germline assignment: CDR1 LGHNA and CDR2 YNFKEQ. V was trimmed by 1 base and J by 2 bases, leaving 8 bases between them. The CDR3 DNA reads TGTGCCAGCAGCCAAGTCGAGGGAAACACTGAAGCTTTCTTT. Encoded protein: CASSQVEGNTEAFF.

This CDR3 reads CAISESVSGGGADTQYF. The CDR3 DNA reads as TGTGCCATCAGTGAGTCGGTGTCGGGAGGAGGGGCAGATACGCAGTATTTT. This chain connects TRBV10-3 to TRBJ2-3; TRBD2 aligns across 7 bases. This CDR3 has 17 amino acids. V shed 0 bases, J shed 4 bases, and the junction held 10 bases outside the gene matches. Germline V gives CDR1 ENHRY, CDR2 SYGVKD.

The sample holds one count of this clone. The chain recombines TRBV7-8 with TRBJ2-7; 7 bases match TRBD1. Trimming took 5 bases from V and 4 from J; bases not matched to a gene: 11. This CDR3 comprises 15 residues. Per germline, CDR1 SGHVS and CDR2 FQNEAQ. CDR3 residues: CASSPERGREYEQYF. The CDR3 region has the DNA TGTGCCAGCAGCCCCGAGAGGGGGCGAGAGTACGAGCAGTACTTC. Variable domain in full (rest from reference TRBV7-8 and TRBJ2-7): GAGVSQSPRYKVAKRGQDVALRCDPISGHVSLFWYQQALGQGPEFLTYFQNEAQLDKSGLPSDRFFAERPEGSVSTLKIQRTQQEDSAVYLCASSPERGREYEQYFGPGTRLTVT.

The rearrangement links TRBV6-1 to TRBJ2-1, with TRBD1 matching 8 bases. The CDR3 sequence is 15 residues long. J gave up 4 bases and V 3 bases, and 5 bases lay outside the gene matches. The germline V gene encodes CDR1 MNHNS and CDR2 SASEGT. CDR3 coding DNA: TGTGCCAGCAGTGAGCAGGGGGCCTTGTACAATGAGCAGTTCTTC. This gives the protein CASSEQGALYNEQFF.

The rearrangement links TRBV2 to TRBJ2-3; TRBD2 agrees at 10 bases. The V and J ends lost 0 bases and 5 bases, in that order; junction bases with no gene match: 11. CDR1 SNHLY and CDR2 FYNNEI come from the germline V gene. This CDR3 contains 18 residues. Here the CDR3 reads CASSEAPGLAVTKDTQYF. CDR3 bases: TGTGCCAGCAGTGAAGCGCCAGGACTAGCGGTGACTAAAGATACGCAGTATTTT.

This clone is a singleton in its sample. The CDR3 protein is CASSFRDSYNEQFF. CDR3 nucleotides: TGTGCCAGCAGCTTCCGGGACTCCTACAATGAGCAGTTCTTC. The chain is built from TRBV3-1 (or the pseudogene TRBV3-2) and TRBJ2-1; D may be TRBD2 (5 bases). The CDR3 length is 14 residues. Trimming pared 5 bases from V and 0 bases from J, leaving 8 bases between. CDR1 and CDR2 from the germline V gene are LGHDT and YNNKEL (reference sequence).